The sample holds many counts of the clone carrying this T cell receptor beta chain. The target antigen is unknown. The CDR3 has 14 amino acids. Trimming took 5 bases from V and 6 from J, leaving 14 bases between them. The germline CDR1 and CDR2 sequences are MDHEN and SYDVKM. These data belong to a study of T cell repertoires in cytomegalovirus infection. Overall study: CMV infection and matching HLA type were both indicated by public TCR beta signatures.

The study's findings and limits: Dominant in the ex vivo response were TCR beta clonotypes restricted by HLA-C and specific for CMV.

TCRdb re-called the reads with MiXCR, one entry per CDR3 protein. The repertoire holds some 150,000 distinct CDR3 sequences, about a quarter seen once, with approximately 11% in the top ten. Sequences were obtained from PBMCs. The chain carries TRBV28 and TRBJ2-4; D gene ambiguous. This receptor was identified in a human donor in good health (CMV status not recorded). Some clones in this sample may be carry-over from other donors' samples. The CDR3 protein is CASSVPEKGNIQYF. The CDR3 DNA sequence: TGTGCCAGCAGTGTCCCGGAGAAGGGAAACATTCAGTACTTC.